A single T cell receptor beta chain is shown here with its context. The antigen is undetermined. The data originate from a study of cytomegalovirus exposure and HLA in healthy donors. Findings and caveats of the study: Testing in vitro showed a few CMV-associated chains specific for CMV antigens. Sequencing probably produced one cluster of sequence variants that were highly shared. Being productive about 87% or about 30% of the time was typical of most TCR beta V segments in an earlier analysis.

Losses at the gene ends were 6 bases for V and 10 bases for J; bases not matched to a gene: 5. Germline CDR1 reads MNHNY; CDR2 reads SVGAGI (reference sequence). The CDR3 consists of 14 residues. PCR amplification relied on 60 Vbeta primers (plus 13 Jbeta primers). TCRdb's copy holds only in-frame clones and misses some; the assay was immunoSEQ multiplex PCR. Counted here are under 250,000 clones, 80% to 85% occurring once; the ten biggest clones make up about 7.5%. The chain carries TRBV6-6 and TRBJ1-6; TRBD1 matches 11 bases. The clonotype comes from a woman in her sixties in good health and CMV-seropositive. Input material: PBMCs. The CDR3 spells CASSPGTGGSPLHF. As DNA, the CDR3 is TGTGCCAGCAGCCCCGGGACAGGGGGATCACCCCTCCACTTT.